This T cell receptor beta chain was captured by sequencing in a study of blood T cell repertoires in COVID-19 (dated by TCRdb to 2020 to 2021). In the study overall: Collaborator samples came from the United States, Italy and Spain and covered acute and convalescent phases of COVID-19. The prospective study material was composed of cDNA or gDNA derived from T cells, B-cell-depleted T cells, or PBMCs. Subjects who had been exposed to COVID-19, were actively infected with it, or had recovered from it provided the deeply sampled blood TCRbeta repertoires that made up the dataset. A freely available public database, intended as a resource for researchers studying the immune response to SARS-CoV-2, is where the repertoires were released. Samples were obtained from the ongoing ImmuneRACE study (first 160 participants) and from 950 to 1,500 subjects provided by 6 global collaborators. Sample metadata almost always included a de-identified subject ID, COVID-19 status, age in years and sex. Where available, HLA class I and class II types were obtained from metadata supplied by the sample provider rather than from assay-based typing. General study outcomes and caveats: The amount of clinical and demographic metadata varied by source and participant and was provided uncurated.

A word on this clone: The clone's antigen remains unknown. No quality values exist for individual bases; no much larger clone is one base distant.

TCRbeta CDR3 regions were amplified from genomic DNA by means of the immunoSEQ Assay, a bias-controlled multiplex PCR. The study's own analysis went as follows. Nucleated cell counts per sample were estimated from amplification of reference gene primers within the assay. Sequence reads were collapsed and filtered to measure the absolute abundance of every unique TCRbeta CDR3 rearrangement. For each sample, productive Simpson clonality was calculated by taking the square root of Simpson's diversity index across productive rearrangements. Not all clones reach the TCRdb copy of this immuneACCESS table, which keeps in-frame sequences only. Checked studies attribute under half of the gap to unresolved V genes and leave the rest unexplained. V, J and clone size reflect that table, while D and trimming were determined from the DNA. This sample comprises approximately 140,000 clones, 84% of them detected only once. Approximately 5.7% of the sample comes from the top ten.

Participants in the prospective study were enrolled through a virtual design, were aged roughly 18 to 100 years, and lived in 20 to 30 United States geographic areas. In the prospective study, cohorts were assigned on the basis of participant-reported clinical history obtained from a screening survey and a study questionnaire. Exposed participants had been in contact with someone with a PCR-confirmed or clinician-diagnosed COVID-19 case within 2 weeks of study entry. Each participant in the prospective study had whole blood, serum and a nasopharyngeal or oropharyngeal swab collected by mobile phlebotomists. Participants in the prospective study had the option to provide additional blood draws and questionnaires over a roughly 2-month period. Before DNA extraction, prospective study blood samples were shipped either frozen or at room temperature. Clipping removes 5 bases from V and 1 base from J, with 2 as the unmatched junction base count. In the germline V gene (reference sequence), CDR1 corresponds to SGHAT and CDR2 to FQDESV. The CDR3 sequence holds 14 residues, the cysteine and phenylalanine included. Left in the record is the CDR3 DNA by itself, 42 bases read in frame from the first base.

Sequencing input: PBMCs or T cells enriched from blood (not recorded which). Here the chain combines TRBV11-1 and TRBJ1-1; 9 middle bases align to TRBD1. This TCR was sampled from a woman aged 50 to 60 who had been exposed to COVID-19. The CDR3 protein is CASSRTGENTEAFF. The sequenced DNA: TGTGCCAGCAGCCGGACAGGGGAGAACACTGAAGCTTTCTTT.